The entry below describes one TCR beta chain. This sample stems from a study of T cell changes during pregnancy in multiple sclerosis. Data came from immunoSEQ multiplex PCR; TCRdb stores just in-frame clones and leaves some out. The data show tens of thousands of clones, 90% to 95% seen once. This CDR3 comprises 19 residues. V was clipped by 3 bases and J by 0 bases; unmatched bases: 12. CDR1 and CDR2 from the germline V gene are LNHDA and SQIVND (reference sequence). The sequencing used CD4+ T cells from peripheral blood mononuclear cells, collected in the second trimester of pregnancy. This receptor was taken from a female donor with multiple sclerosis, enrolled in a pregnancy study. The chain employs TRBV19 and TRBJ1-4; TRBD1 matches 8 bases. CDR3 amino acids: CASSMHRGDRISTNEKLFF. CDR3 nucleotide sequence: TGTGCCAGTAGTATGCATCGAGGGGACAGGATCTCAACTAATGAAAAACTGTTTTTT.